Given below is one T cell receptor beta chain in context. The sample originates from a study of blood T cell repertoires in COVID-19. Study-level information: Italy, Spain and the United States were the sources of the convalescent and acute COVID-19 samples.

CDR3 length: 15 residues. V was pared by 2 bases and J by 5 bases, with 15 bases between. Germline loops: CDR1 MGHRA, CDR2 YSYEKL. TCRdb keeps only in-frame clones here, not all; method: immunoSEQ multiplex PCR. The sample shows 70,000 to 95,000 clones, approximately 89% of them seen only once. The sequenced sample was peripheral blood. The chain recombines TRBV4-1 with TRBJ1-1; D call uncertain. This TCR derives from a man in his fifties with acute or convalescent COVID-19. CDR3 in DNA: TGCGCCAGCAGCCAAAGCGGCGGGGTTGGTACTGAAGCTTTCTTT. As protein: CASSQSGGVGTEAFF.